The 24 T cell receptor beta chains below come from one sample, sequenced in a study of blood T cell repertoires in COVID-19. Some clones are missing from TCRdb's copy, which holds only in-frame ones; the method was immunoSEQ multiplex PCR. This repertoire shows 150,000 to 250,000 clones, roughly 84% found once; its top ten account for roughly 6.9%. Specimen: PBMCs or T cells enriched from blood (not recorded which). Receptor source: a man aged 40-55 years who had recovered from COVID-19.

The rearrangement joins TRBV11-2 to TRBJ2-7, with 11 bases that match TRBD2. This CDR3 has 17 residues. With V trimmed by 1 base and J by 1 base, 6 bases remained unmatched. Germline-derived CDR1 and CDR2 are SGHAT and FQNNGV. The CDR3 sequence is CASSLGELAGASYEQYF. In DNA, the CDR3 is TGTGCCAGCAGCTTAGGGGAACTAGCGGGGGCTTCCTACGAGCAGTACTTC.

V usage is TRBV28 and J usage is TRBJ1-2; D is ambiguous. The CDR3 is 14 amino acids. Trimming pared 5 bases from V and 0 bases from J, leaving 10 bases between. Germline lookup yields CDR1 MDHEN and CDR2 SYDVKM. In DNA form, the CDR3 reads TGTGCCAGCAGTCTAGGTCCCTCTAACTATGGCTACACCTTC. Its protein is CASSLGPSNYGYTF.

This chain links TRBV4-1 with TRBJ1-1; perhaps TRBD1 as D (6 bases). The germline V gene encodes CDR1 MGHRA and CDR2 YSYEKL. This CDR3 comprises 12 residues. The V end was cut by 4 bases, the J end by 4 bases, with 7 bases between. CDR3 loop: CASSPRGTEAFF. CDR3 nucleotides: TGCGCCAGCAGCCCCAGGGGCACTGAAGCTTTCTTT.

This chain links TRBV3-1 (or the pseudogene TRBV3-2) with TRBJ2-5, with D tentatively TRBD2 (5 bases). The CDR3 contains 17 residues. V shed 2 bases and J shed 2 bases, with 18 bases lying between them. Germline assignment: CDR1 LGHDT and CDR2 YNNKEL (reference sequence). In DNA form, the CDR3 reads TGTGCCAGCAGCCAATGGTTCGGAGGAGAATCGCAAGAGACCCAGTACTTC. Translated, it gives CASSQWFGGESQETQYF.

J is TRBJ1-5 and V is TRBV7-8; D gene unclear. Germline CDR1 is SGHVS and CDR2 is FQNEAQ. The CDR3 consists of 14 residues. V gave up 4 bases and J gave up 5 bases, with 12 bases separating them. The CDR3 region is CASSSGLTHQPQHF. CDR3 in DNA: TGTGCCAGCAGCTCCGGACTGACCCATCAGCCCCAGCATTTT.

The table lists this clone with a few counts. The chain employs TRBV6-4 and TRBJ1-2, with unresolved D. Trimming took off 0 bases at V and 10 bases at J, with 9 bases between the two ends. The CDR3 is 12 amino acids. Germline loops: CDR1 MRHNA, CDR2 SNTAGT. The CDR3 is CASSDSRGIYTF. In DNA, the CDR3 is TGTGCCAGCAGTGACTCTCGCGGGATCTACACCTTC.

The J gene is TRBJ2-3, the V gene TRBV2; D possibly corresponds to TRBD1 (5 bases). The CDR3 runs to 15 residues. V was trimmed by 6 bases and J by 3 bases, leaving 16 bases between them. CDR1 and CDR2 (germline): SNHLY, FYNNEI. In DNA form, the CDR3 reads TGTGCCAGCAGCGATGTGTCTACAGGAACAGATACGCAGTATTTT. It specifies CASSDVSTGTDTQYF.

The chain carries TRBV9 and TRBJ2-1; 14 positions agree with TRBD2. V shed 4 bases, J shed 9 bases, and the junction held 9 bases outside the gene matches. CDR3 size: 16 residues. Germline loops: CDR1 SGDLS, CDR2 YYNGEE. CDR3 protein: CASSSRGTSGGVEQFF. In nucleotides, the CDR3 is TGTGCCAGCAGCTCTCGCGGGACTAGCGGGGGTGTTGAGCAGTTCTTC.

The chain links TRBV4-1 to TRBJ1-4; D is perhaps TRBD1 (6 bases). V shed 4 bases and J shed 5 bases, with 14 bases lying between them. CDR3 size: 15 residues. Germline V gene sequence: CDR1 MGHRA, CDR2 YSYEKL. CDR3 sequence: CASSLSSGANEKLFF. The CDR3 DNA reads TGCGCCAGCAGCCTTAGTTCAGGGGCGAATGAAAAACTGTTTTTT.

The rearrangement uses TRBV29-1 and TRBJ1-2; possibly TRBD1 for D (6 bases). The germline V and J ends were trimmed by 1 base and 7 bases, with 16 bases remaining between them. Germline V gene lookup returns CDR1 SQVTM and CDR2 ANQGSEA. The CDR3 contains 14 residues. CDR3 amino acids: CSVEGLQGNGGYTF. CDR3 bases: TGCAGCGTTGAAGGGTTACAGGGAAACGGTGGCTACACCTTC.

The chain combines TRBV18 with TRBJ1-4, with D possibly being TRBD1 (5 bases). The CDR3 contains 16 residues. The V gene's germline CDR1 is KGHSH and CDR2 LQKENI. The V gene lost 0 bases and the J gene lost 3 bases, with 11 bases spanning the gap. The CDR3 reads CASSPPGLRANEKLFF. In DNA form, the CDR3 reads TGTGCCAGCTCACCACCGGGACTGAGAGCTAATGAAAAACTGTTTTTT. Supplemented by reference TRBV18 and TRBJ1-4, the full variable domain reads NAGVMQNPRHLVRRRGQEARLRCSPMKGHSHVYWYRQLPEEGLKFMVYLQKENIIDESGMPKERFSAEFPKEGPSILRIQQVVRGDSAAYFCASSPPGLRANEKLFFGSGTQLSVL.

V is TRBV10-3 and J is TRBJ1-2; weak D call: TRBD1 (6 bases). V was trimmed by 7 bases and J by 6 bases, leaving 9 bases between them. CDR3 length: 11 amino acids. Germline CDR1 is ENHRY and CDR2 is SYGVKD. This CDR3 reads CAITAGDGYTF. For the CDR3, the DNA is TGTGCCATCACCGCAGGGGATGGCTACACCTTC.

With respect to this clone: Other DNA sequences within the sample encode an identical CDR3. The gene calls are TRBV7-2 and TRBJ1-2; no reliable D call. The CDR3 has 15 residues. V was cut by 5 bases and J by 0 bases, with 13 bases left in between. Germline-derived CDR1 and CDR2 are SGHTA and FQGNSA. The CDR3 DNA reads TGTGCCAGCAGCCGCCAGATAGCAGCTAACTATGGCTACACCTTC. Translated, it gives CASSRQIAANYGYTF.

The rearrangement joins TRBV4-3 to TRBJ1-1; D may be TRBD1 (6 bases). The CDR3 consists of 15 residues. In germline, CDR1 is LGHNA, CDR2 YSLEER. Trimming cost V 2 bases and J 1 base, with 11 bases left between them. DNA for the CDR3: TGCGCCAGCAGCCAACGCCTACAGGGGAACACTGAAGCTTTCTTT. Protein sequence: CASSQRLQGNTEAFF.

This clone was observed a single time. The genes are TRBV25-1 and TRBJ2-3; no clear D. This CDR3 spans 16 amino acids. The germline V gene has CDR1 MGHDK and CDR2 SYGVNS. V dropped 6 bases and J dropped 0 bases, with 16 bases sitting between them. Here the CDR3 reads CASSRHAPPSTDTQYF. For the CDR3, the DNA is TGTGCCAGCAGCCGACACGCTCCTCCTAGCACAGATACGCAGTATTTT. Using reference TRBV25-1 and TRBJ2-3 for the parts outside the CDR3, the full variable domain is EADIYQTPRYLVIGTGKKITLECSQTMGHDKMYWYQQDPGMELHLIHYSYGVNSTEKGDLSSESTVSRIRTEHFPLTLESARPSHTSQYLCASSRHAPPSTDTQYFGPGTRLTVL.

The V call is TRBV3-1 (or the pseudogene TRBV3-2), the J call TRBJ2-3; 12 bases are a match to TRBD2. V lost 6 bases, J lost 5 bases, and 6 bases stayed unmatched. This CDR3 is 15 amino acids long. Germline V CDR1 and CDR2: LGHDT, YNNKEL (reference sequence). CDR3 region: CASRPSGGALDTQYF. The CDR3 nucleotides read TGTGCCAGCAGGCCTAGCGGGGGGGCCTTAGATACGCAGTATTTT.

The chain employs TRBV7-6 and TRBJ1-2; tentatively, D is TRBD1 (6 bases). V gave up 5 bases and J gave up 2 bases, with 12 bases separating them. Germline CDR1 and CDR2: SGHVS and FNYEAQ. The CDR3 is made up of 14 amino acids. The CDR3 spells CASSHSGENYGYTF. In nucleotides, the CDR3 is TGTGCCAGCAGCCATTCAGGGGAGAACTATGGCTACACCTTC.

The chain combines TRBV12-3 or TRBV12-4 with TRBJ2-3, with a weak D call TRBD2 (6 bases). This CDR3 comprises 13 residues. Trimming shortened V by 8 bases and J by 2 bases, and 11 bases separated the two germline ends. The CDR3 nucleotides read TGTGCCAGCCGGGAGTCCAACACAGATACGCAGTATTTT. Translated, it gives CASRESNTDTQYF.

This rearrangement joins TRBV7-6 to TRBJ1-3; 7 bases agree with TRBD1. The CDR3 runs to 14 residues. Per germline, CDR1 SGHVS and CDR2 FNYEAQ. J gave up 4 bases and V 3 bases, and 3 bases lay outside the gene matches. The CDR3 sequence: CASSLGTAGNTIYF. The DNA of the CDR3 is TGTGCCAGCAGCTTGGGGACAGCCGGAAACACCATATATTTT.

This clone was recorded only once. The chain recombines TRBV15 with TRBJ1-5; D is possibly TRBD1 (5 bases). The CDR3 contains 16 residues. Germline assignment: CDR1 LNHNV and CDR2 YYDKDF (reference sequence). The V gene lost 8 bases and the J gene lost 7 bases, with 24 bases spanning the gap. CDR3 coding DNA: TGTGCCACCGGGGAGGCAGGGCCCAATCCTTACCAGCCCCAGCATTTT. The encoded protein is CATGEAGPNPYQPQHF.

The chain combines TRBV10-1 with TRBJ1-1, with TRBD1 identical over 12 bases. The ends lost 5 bases at V and 8 bases at J; junction bases unmatched: 3. CDR1 is WNHNN, CDR2 SYGVQD, per germline (reference sequence). The CDR3 is made up of 13 amino acids. The CDR3 loop is CASSIGTGGEAFF. The CDR3, as DNA: TGCGCCAGCAGTATCGGGACAGGGGGCGAAGCTTTCTTT.

This sequence joins TRBV4-3 and TRBJ1-2, with D unclear. Per the germline V gene, CDR1 is LGHNA and CDR2 is YSLEER. V lost 0 bases and J 7 bases, leaving 21 bases between the germline ends. The CDR3 sequence is 17 residues long. CDR3: CASSQDYPLGGLRGYTF. CDR3 nucleotides: TGCGCCAGCAGCCAAGATTATCCCCTGGGAGGGTTGCGTGGCTACACCTTC.

The chain employs TRBV3-1 (or the pseudogene TRBV3-2) and TRBJ2-5; TRBD2 agrees at 9 bases. J was trimmed by 7 bases and V by 4 bases; bases with no gene match: 10. The CDR3 totals 15 residues. The V gene's germline CDR1 is LGHDT and CDR2 YNNKEL (reference sequence). The DNA of the CDR3 is TGTGCCAGCAGCCCGGCGGGAGGGAGATTCGGGACCCAGTACTTC. This codes for CASSPAGGRFGTQYF.

The chain recombines TRBV7-3 with TRBJ2-3; 11 bases match TRBD2. V trimming: 4 bases; J trimming: 4 bases; junction bases outside the gene matches: 7. Germline V gene lookup returns CDR1 SGHTA and CDR2 FQGTGA. The length of the CDR3 is 16 residues. The CDR3 sequence: CASSSMTSGVPDTQYF. The CDR3 nucleotides read TGTGCCAGCAGCTCCATGACTAGCGGGGTACCAGATACGCAGTATTTT.